This record concerns one T cell receptor beta chain sequence. In the original processing: By means of reference gene primer amplification, nucleated cell counts were estimated. The table came from immunoSEQ multiplex PCR; TCRdb's copy has only in-frame clones and leaves some out. That table is the source of V, J and clone size, and D and trimming were worked out from the DNA. The table shows more than 35,000 clones, with approximately 91% occurring only once. This entry comes from a study of blood T cell repertoires in COVID-19. This CDR3 contains 14 residues. Germline CDR1 is SGHTA and CDR2 is FQGNSA. V trimming: 5 bases; J trimming: 8 bases; junction bases outside the gene matches: 6.

Sequencing used peripheral blood. This sequence joins TRBV7-2 and TRBJ2-6; the match to TRBD1 covers 7 bases. The TCR sequence derives from a woman younger than 45 in a cohort sampled during active COVID-19. The CDR3 region has the DNA TGTGCCAGCAGCCTACAGGGGTCGTCCAACGTCCTGACTTTC. This codes for CASSLQGSSNVLTF.